This T cell receptor (beta chain) was sequenced in a study of blood T cell repertoires in COVID-19. Overall study context: Specimens from acute and convalescent COVID-19 originated in the United States, Italy and Spain. Nucleic acid was either cDNA or gDNA, and it came from T cells, B-cell-depleted T cells, or PBMCs.

Assay: immunoSEQ multiplex PCR; the TCRdb copy retains only in-frame clones and omits some. The repertoire holds roughly 100,000 clones, with around 90% as singletons. Sequenced: peripheral blood. The receptor was isolated from a human donor in a cohort sampled during active COVID-19.

The DNA for the CDR3 is TGTGCCAGCAGCGTAGATGGGACTAGCGAGTCTGGAGATACGCAGTATTTT. Its translation: CASSVDGTSESGDTQYF. This rearrangement joins TRBV9 to TRBJ2-3; 10 nucleotides match TRBD2. J was trimmed by 5 bases and V by 0 bases; bases with no gene match: 9. The CDR3 is 17 residues long. In germline, CDR1 is SGDLS, CDR2 YYNGEE.